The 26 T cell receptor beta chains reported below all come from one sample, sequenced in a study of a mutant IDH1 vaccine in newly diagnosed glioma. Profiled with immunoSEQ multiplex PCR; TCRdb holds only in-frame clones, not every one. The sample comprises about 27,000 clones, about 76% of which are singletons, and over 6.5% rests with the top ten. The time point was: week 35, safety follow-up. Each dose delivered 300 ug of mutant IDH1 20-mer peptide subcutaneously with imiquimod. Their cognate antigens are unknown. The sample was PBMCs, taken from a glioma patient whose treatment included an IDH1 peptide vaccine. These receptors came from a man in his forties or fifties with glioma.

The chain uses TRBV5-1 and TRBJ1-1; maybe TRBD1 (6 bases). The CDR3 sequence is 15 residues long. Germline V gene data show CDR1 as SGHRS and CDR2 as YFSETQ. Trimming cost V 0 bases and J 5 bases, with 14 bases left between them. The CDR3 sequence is CASSLAGGGGTEAFF. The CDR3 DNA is TGCGCCAGCAGCTTGGCGGGTGGGGGCGGGACTGAAGCTTTCTTT. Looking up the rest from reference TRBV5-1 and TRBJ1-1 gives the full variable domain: KAGVTQTPRYLIKTRGQQVTLSCSPISGHRSVSWYQQTPGQGLQFLFEYFSETQRNKGNFPGRFSGRQFSNSRSEMNVSTLELGDSALYLCASSLAGGGGTEAFFGQGTRLTVV.

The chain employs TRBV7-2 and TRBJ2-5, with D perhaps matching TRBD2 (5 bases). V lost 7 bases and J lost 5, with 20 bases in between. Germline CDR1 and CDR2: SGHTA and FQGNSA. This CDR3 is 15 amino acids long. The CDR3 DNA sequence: TGTGCCAGCACCGAGAACCGGGGATTCGTGGAGACCCAGTACTTC. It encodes CASTENRGFVETQYF. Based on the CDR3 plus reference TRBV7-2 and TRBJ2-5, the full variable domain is GAGVSQSPSNKVTEKGKDVELRCDPISGHTALYWYRQSLGQGLEFLIYFQGNSAPDKSGLPSDRFSAERTGGSVSTLTIQRTQQEDSAVYLCASTENRGFVETQYFGPGTRLLVL.

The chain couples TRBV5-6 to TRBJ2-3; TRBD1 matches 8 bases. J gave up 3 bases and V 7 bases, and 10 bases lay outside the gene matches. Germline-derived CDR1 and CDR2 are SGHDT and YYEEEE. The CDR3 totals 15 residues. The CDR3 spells CASATWDRRTDTQYF. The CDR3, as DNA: TGTGCCAGCGCTACCTGGGACAGGAGGACAGATACGCAGTATTTT.

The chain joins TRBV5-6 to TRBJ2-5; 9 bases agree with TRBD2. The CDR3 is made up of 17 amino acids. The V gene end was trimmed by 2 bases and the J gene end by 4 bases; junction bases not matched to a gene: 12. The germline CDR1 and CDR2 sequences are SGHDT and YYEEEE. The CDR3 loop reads CASSLEGAGGTRETQYF. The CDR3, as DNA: TGTGCCAGCAGCTTAGAGGGTGCGGGGGGGACTAGAGAGACCCAGTACTTC.

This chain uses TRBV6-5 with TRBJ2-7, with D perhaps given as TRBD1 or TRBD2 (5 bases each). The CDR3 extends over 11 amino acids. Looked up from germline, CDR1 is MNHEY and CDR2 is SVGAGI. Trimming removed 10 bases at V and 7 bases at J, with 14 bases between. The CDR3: CATTSGGEQYF. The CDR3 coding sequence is TGTGCCACCACATCTGGGGGAGAGCAGTACTTC.

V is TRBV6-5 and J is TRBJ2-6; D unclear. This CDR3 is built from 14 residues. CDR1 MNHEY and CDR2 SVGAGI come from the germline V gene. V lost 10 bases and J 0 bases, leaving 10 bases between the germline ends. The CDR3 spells CATRKGSGANVLTF. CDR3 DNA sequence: TGTGCCACCCGTAAAGGCTCTGGGGCCAACGTCCTGACTTTC.

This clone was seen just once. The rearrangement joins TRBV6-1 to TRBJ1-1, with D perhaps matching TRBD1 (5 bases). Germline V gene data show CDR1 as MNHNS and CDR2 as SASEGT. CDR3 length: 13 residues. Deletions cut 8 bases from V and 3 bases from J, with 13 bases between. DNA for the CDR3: TGTGCCAGCCCCCCGGGGCCACACACTGAAGCTTTCTTT. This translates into CASPPGPHTEAFF.

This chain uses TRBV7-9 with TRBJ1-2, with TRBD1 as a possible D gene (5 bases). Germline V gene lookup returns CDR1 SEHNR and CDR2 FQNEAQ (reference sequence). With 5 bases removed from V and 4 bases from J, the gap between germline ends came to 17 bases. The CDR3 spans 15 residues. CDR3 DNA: TGTGCCAGCAGCCTGGAAGGTTCAGGGCCCTATGGCTACACCTTC. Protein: CASSLEGSGPYGYTF.

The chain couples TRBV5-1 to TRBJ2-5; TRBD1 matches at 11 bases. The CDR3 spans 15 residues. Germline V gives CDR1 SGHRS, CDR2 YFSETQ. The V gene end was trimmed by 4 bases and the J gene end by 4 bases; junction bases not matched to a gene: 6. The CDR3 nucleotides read TGCGCCAGCAGCCCAGGACAGGGGGCTCGAGAGACCCAGTACTTC. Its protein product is CASSPGQGARETQYF. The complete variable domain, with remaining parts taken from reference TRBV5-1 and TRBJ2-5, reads KAGVTQTPRYLIKTRGQQVTLSCSPISGHRSVSWYQQTPGQGLQFLFEYFSETQRNKGNFPGRFSGRQFSNSRSEMNVSTLELGDSALYLCASSPGQGARETQYFGPGTRLLVL.

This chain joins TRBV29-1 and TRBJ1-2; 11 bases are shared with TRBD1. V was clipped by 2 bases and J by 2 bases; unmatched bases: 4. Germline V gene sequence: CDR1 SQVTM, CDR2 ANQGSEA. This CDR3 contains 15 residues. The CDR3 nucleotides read TGCAGCGTTGAACCCCGGACAGGGGGCAACTATGGCTACACCTTC. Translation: CSVEPRTGGNYGYTF.

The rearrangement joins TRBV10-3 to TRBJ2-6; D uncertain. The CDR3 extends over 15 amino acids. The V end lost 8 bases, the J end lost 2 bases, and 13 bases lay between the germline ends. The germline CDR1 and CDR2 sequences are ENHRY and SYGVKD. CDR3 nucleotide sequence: TGTGCCATCTCAGCTTCTGAAGCTGGGGCCAACGTCCTGACTTTC. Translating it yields CAISASEAGANVLTF.

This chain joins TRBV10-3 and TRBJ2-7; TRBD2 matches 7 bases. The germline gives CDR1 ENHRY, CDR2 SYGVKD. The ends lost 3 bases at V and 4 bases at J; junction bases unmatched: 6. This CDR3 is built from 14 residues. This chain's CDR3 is CAISDGDYKYEQYF. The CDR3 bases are TGTGCCATCAGTGATGGGGACTACAAATACGAGCAGTACTTC.

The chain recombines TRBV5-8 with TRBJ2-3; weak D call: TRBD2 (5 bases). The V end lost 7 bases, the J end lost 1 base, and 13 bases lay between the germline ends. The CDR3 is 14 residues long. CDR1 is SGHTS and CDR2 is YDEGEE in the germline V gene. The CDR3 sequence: CASGPLSGTDTQYF. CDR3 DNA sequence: TGTGCCAGCGGCCCACTTAGCGGCACAGATACGCAGTATTTT.

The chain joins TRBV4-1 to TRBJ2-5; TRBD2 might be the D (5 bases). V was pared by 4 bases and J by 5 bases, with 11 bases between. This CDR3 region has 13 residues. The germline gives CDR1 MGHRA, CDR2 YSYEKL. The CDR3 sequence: CASSLLRGETQYF. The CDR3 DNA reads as TGCGCCAGCAGCCTTCTTAGAGGGGAGACCCAGTACTTC.

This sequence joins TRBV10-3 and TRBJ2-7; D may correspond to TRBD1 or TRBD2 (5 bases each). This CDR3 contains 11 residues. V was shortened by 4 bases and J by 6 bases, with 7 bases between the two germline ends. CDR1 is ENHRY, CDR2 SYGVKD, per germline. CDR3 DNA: TGTGCCATCAGTGCAGGGACCGAGCAGTACTTC. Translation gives CAISAGTEQYF.

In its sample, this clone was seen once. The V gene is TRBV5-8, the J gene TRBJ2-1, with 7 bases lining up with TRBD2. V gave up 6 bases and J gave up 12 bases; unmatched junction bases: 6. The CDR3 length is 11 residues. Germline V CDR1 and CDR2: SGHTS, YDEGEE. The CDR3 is CASIRAGRQFF. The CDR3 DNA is TGTGCCAGCATAAGAGCGGGAAGGCAGTTCTTC.

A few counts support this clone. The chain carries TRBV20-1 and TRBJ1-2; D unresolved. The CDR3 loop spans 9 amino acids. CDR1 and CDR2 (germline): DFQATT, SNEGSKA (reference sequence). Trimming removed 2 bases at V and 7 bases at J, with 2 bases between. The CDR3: CSARSGYTF. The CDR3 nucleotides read TGCAGTGCTAGAAGTGGCTACACCTTC.

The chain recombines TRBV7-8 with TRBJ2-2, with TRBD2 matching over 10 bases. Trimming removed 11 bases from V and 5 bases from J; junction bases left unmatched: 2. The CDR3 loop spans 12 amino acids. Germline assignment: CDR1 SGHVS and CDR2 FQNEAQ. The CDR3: CAFSGGTGELFF. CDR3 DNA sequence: TGTGCCTTTAGCGGGGGGACCGGGGAGCTGTTTTTT.

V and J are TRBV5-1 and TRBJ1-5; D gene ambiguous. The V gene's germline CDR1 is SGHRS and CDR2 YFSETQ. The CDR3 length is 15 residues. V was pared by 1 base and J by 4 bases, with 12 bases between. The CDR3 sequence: CASSLLGPQNQPQHF. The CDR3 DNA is TGCGCCAGCAGCTTGTTGGGCCCACAGAATCAGCCCCAGCATTTT.

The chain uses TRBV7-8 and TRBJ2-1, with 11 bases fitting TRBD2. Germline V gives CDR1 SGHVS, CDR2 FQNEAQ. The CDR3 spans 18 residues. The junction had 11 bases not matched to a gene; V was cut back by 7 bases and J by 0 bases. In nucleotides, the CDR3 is TGTGCCAGCAATCCGCTAGCGGGGGGCCGAAACTCCTACAATGAGCAGTTCTTC. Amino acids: CASNPLAGGRNSYNEQFF.

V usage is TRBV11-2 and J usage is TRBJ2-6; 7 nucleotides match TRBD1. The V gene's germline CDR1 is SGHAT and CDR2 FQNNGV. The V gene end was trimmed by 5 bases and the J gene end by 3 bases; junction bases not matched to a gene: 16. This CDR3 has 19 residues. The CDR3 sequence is CASSHLTGRGPFGANVLTF. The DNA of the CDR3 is TGTGCCAGCAGCCATCTGACAGGAAGGGGGCCCTTTGGGGCCAACGTCCTGACTTTC.

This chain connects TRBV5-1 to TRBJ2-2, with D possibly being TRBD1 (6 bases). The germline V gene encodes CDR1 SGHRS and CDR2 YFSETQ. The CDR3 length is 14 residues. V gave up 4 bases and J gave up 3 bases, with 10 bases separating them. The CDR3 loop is CASSTGQYTGELFF. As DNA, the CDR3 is TGCGCCAGCAGCACCGGACAGTACACCGGGGAGCTGTTTTTT.

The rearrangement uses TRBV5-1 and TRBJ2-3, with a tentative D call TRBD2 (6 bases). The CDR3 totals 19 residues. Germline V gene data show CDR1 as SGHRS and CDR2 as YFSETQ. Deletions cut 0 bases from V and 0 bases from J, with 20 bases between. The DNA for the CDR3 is TGCGCCAGCAGCTTGGGGTACGCGGGACCATCAACTAGCACAGATACGCAGTATTTT. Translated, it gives CASSLGYAGPSTSTDTQYF. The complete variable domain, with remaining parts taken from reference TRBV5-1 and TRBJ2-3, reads KAGVTQTPRYLIKTRGQQVTLSCSPISGHRSVSWYQQTPGQGLQFLFEYFSETQRNKGNFPGRFSGRQFSNSRSEMNVSTLELGDSALYLCASSLGYAGPSTSTDTQYFGPGTRLTVL.

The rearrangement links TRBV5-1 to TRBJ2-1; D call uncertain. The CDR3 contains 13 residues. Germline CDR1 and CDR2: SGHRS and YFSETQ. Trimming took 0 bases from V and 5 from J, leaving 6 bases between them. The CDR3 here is CASSLGPNNEQFF. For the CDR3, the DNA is TGCGCCAGCAGCTTGGGCCCTAACAATGAGCAGTTCTTC.

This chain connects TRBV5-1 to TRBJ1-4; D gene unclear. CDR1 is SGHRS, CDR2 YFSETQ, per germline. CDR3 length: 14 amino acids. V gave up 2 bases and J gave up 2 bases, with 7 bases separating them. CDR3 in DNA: TGCGCCAGCAGCTTAAGTGGGACTAATGAAAAACTGTTTTTT. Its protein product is CASSLSGTNEKLFF.

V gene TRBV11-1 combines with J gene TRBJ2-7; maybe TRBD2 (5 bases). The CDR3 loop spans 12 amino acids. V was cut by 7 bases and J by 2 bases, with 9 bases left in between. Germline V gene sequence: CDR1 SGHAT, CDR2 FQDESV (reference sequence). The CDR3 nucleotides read TGTGCCAGCACGGACGGGGCCTACGAGCAGTACTTC. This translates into CASTDGAYEQYF.